This entry is about one T cell receptor (beta chain). The antigen is undetermined. TCRdb re-called the 5' RACE reads; every CDR3 protein appears as one record, without DNA. The table for this sample gives fewer than 550,000 distinct CDR3 sequences. Germline loops: CDR1 SGHTA, CDR2 FQGNSA. The CDR3 runs 16 residues. The data originate from a study of monozygotic twins with inflammatory bowel disease. Regarding the study as a whole: Relative clonotype sharing with others was diminished in IBD patients versus healthy twins, particularly with disease activity. Distinct T cell subtypes could not be told apart.

This receptor was taken from a human donor with ulcerative colitis or Crohn's disease, or a healthy co-twin of an affected twin (not recorded which). The rearrangement uses TRBV7-2 and TRBJ2-3; TCRdb gives TRBD2 as the D gene, but with no DNA this cannot be confirmed. Sequencing was performed on blood. This CDR3 reads CASTSGGGPMTDTQYF.